Presented here are 6 T cell receptor beta chains from one specimen sequenced in a study of blood T cell repertoires in COVID-19. Method: immunoSEQ multiplex PCR; TCRdb's copy keeps in-frame clones and lacks some. The data hold approximately 65,000 clones, with 86% observed a single time. Sample: peripheral blood. Source of these receptors: a man aged 45-65 years with acute or convalescent COVID-19.

The rearrangement uses TRBV5-1 and TRBJ2-1; 9 nucleotides agree with TRBD1. Germline CDR1 SGHRS, CDR2 YFSETQ. The CDR3 length is 15 residues. V shed 3 bases, J shed 3 bases, and the junction held 4 bases outside the gene matches. CDR3 DNA: TGCGCCAGCAGCTGGACAGGGGCACACTACAATGAGCAGTTCTTC. It encodes CASSWTGAHYNEQFF.

A few counts support this clone. This chain joins TRBV11-1 and TRBJ2-7; 10 bases are a match to TRBD2. V lost 5 bases to trimming and J lost 5 bases; unmatched junction nucleotides: 9. This CDR3 comprises 15 residues. Germline V gene lookup returns CDR1 SGHAT and CDR2 FQDESV (reference sequence). CDR3 bases: TGTGCCAGCAGCCCGGAAGCGGGAGGGCCCAACGAGCAGTACTTC. Its translation: CASSPEAGGPNEQYF.

This clone was seen only once. The chain has TRBV3-1 (or the pseudogene TRBV3-2) and TRBJ2-7; a weak D match, TRBD2 (5 bases). This CDR3 region has 18 residues. The germline CDR1 and CDR2 sequences are LGHDT and YNNKEL (reference sequence). V dropped 0 bases and J dropped 2 bases, with 20 bases sitting between them. The CDR3 sequence is CASSQDLSTGRKTYEQYF. CDR3 bases: TGTGCCAGCAGCCAAGACCTTTCAACGGGAAGGAAAACCTACGAGCAGTACTTC.

The chain combines TRBV2 with TRBJ2-7; the D is unclear. CDR1 and CDR2 (germline): SNHLY, FYNNEI. V shed 6 bases and J shed 3 bases, with 9 bases lying between them. The CDR3 loop spans 12 amino acids. CDR3 bases: TGTGCCAGCAGCTACTCGGGCTACGAGCAGTACTTC. Protein product: CASSYSGYEQYF.

The V and J genes are TRBV3-1 (or the pseudogene TRBV3-2) and TRBJ1-2; D is possibly TRBD1 (5 bases). V lost 6 bases, J lost 6 bases, and 14 bases lay in between. The germline CDR1 and CDR2 sequences are LGHDT and YNNKEL (reference sequence). The CDR3 covers 13 residues. The CDR3 region has the DNA TGTGCCAGCAGTCCGTCAGGGCCCGATGGCTACACCTTC. Its protein product is CASSPSGPDGYTF.

The chain uses TRBV19 and TRBJ1-5, with D hard to call. Trimming removed 2 bases from V and 2 bases from J, with 10 bases in between. The CDR3 has 15 residues. CDR1 LNHDA and CDR2 SQIVND come from the germline V gene (reference sequence). The CDR3 bases are TGTGCCAGTAGTATATATGGTGGCCGCAATCAGCCCCAGCATTTT. This codes for CASSIYGGRNQPQHF.